A selection of T cell receptor beta chains follows, all from one sample in a study of regulatory T cells in long-lasting Graves disease. MiXCR was run by TCRdb on the multiplex PCR reads, yielding one entry per CDR3 protein. The table records about 220,000 distinct CDR3 sequences, around a fifth of them present only once. The same sample was also used in a study of T cells in Graves' hyperthyroidism and ophthalmopathy.

The material was peripheral blood mononuclear cells (PBMCs), obtained at new diagnosis, from a patient treated with antithyroid drugs. The receptors stem from a woman aged 30 to 39 with Graves disease. CDR3s include the opening cysteine and the closing phenylalanine or tryptophan. Each record gives: CDR3 DNA, CDR3 protein, clone size, D gene, J gene, V gene. D genes are given only for firm matches. A row's size may be missing; if present it is once, few, many or a size class.

DNA: TGTGCCAGCAGCTGGACAGATGGGGATAGTCAGCCCCAGCATTTT; CDR3: CASSWTDGDSQPQHF; size: .; D: .; J: TRBJ1-5; V: TRBV28
DNA: TGTGCCACCAGCGCGGGGGGTCAAGAGACCCAGTACTTC; CDR3: CATSAGGQETQYF; size: many; D: TRBD2; J: TRBJ2-5; V: TRBV24-1
DNA: TGTGCCAGCAGTTTAGGTGACAATTATGGGACCTACAATGAGCAGTTCTTC; CDR3: CASSLGDNYGTYNEQFF; size: .; D: .; J: TRBJ2-1; V: TRBV12-3/TRBV12-4
DNA: TGTGCCAGCAGTGAAGCGCAGGGGGTGCGTAATCAGCCCCAGCATTTT; CDR3: CASSEAQGVRNQPQHF; size: many; D: TRBD1; J: TRBJ1-5; V: TRBV11-3
DNA: TGTGCCAGCTCACCACCGGGACTAGCGGGACTCAGCGAGCAGTACTTC; CDR3: CASSPPGLAGLSEQYF; size: many; D: TRBD2; J: TRBJ2-7; V: TRBV18
DNA: TGCAGTGCACGAATCCTCCAGGCCCACCCCAACGAGCAGTACTTC; CDR3: CSARILQAHPNEQYF; size: .; D: .; J: TRBJ2-7; V: TRBV20-1
DNA: TGTGCCAGCAGTGCCAACAGAGGGCGACAGCCCCAGCATTTT; CDR3: CASSANRGRQPQHF; size: many; D: .; J: TRBJ1-5; V: TRBV2
DNA: TGTGCCTGGAGTCGAGACTTGAACACTGAAACTTTCTTT; CDR3: CAWSRDLNTETFF; size: many; D: .; J: TRBJ1-1; V: TRBV30
DNA: TGCAGTGCTTCGCAAAGCGGGAGGGCCAACAATGAGCAGTTCTTC; CDR3: CSASQSGRANNEQFF; size: many; D: TRBD2; J: TRBJ2-1; V: TRBV20-1
DNA: TGTGCCAGCAGTTTAGATGGAGACAGCGGCAATCAGCCCCAGCATTTT; CDR3: CASSLDGDSGNQPQHF; size: many; D: .; J: TRBJ1-5; V: TRBV28